A few counts support the clone carrying this T cell receptor (beta chain). This entry belongs to a study of T cells in localized non-small cell lung cancer. Profiling relied on immunoSEQ multiplex PCR, and the TCRdb table lists in-frame clones only, not all of them. The sample yields 1,300 to 1,500 clones, over 20% seen once. Germline CDR1 reads MNHGY; CDR2 reads SAAAGT. The CDR3 contains 14 residues. The V end was cut by 7 bases, the J end by 5 bases, with 17 bases between. This material consisted of normal lung tissue next to the tumor, taken before any cancer treatment. This receptor was taken from a female donor of 60 years or more with stage II squamous cell lung carcinoma. The genes are TRBV6-8 and TRBJ1-1; D might be TRBD1 (6 bases). In nucleotides, the CDR3 is TGTGCCAGCACCCGTACAAGGGGGGGAACTGAAGCTTTCTTT. It yields the protein CASTRTRGGTEAFF.